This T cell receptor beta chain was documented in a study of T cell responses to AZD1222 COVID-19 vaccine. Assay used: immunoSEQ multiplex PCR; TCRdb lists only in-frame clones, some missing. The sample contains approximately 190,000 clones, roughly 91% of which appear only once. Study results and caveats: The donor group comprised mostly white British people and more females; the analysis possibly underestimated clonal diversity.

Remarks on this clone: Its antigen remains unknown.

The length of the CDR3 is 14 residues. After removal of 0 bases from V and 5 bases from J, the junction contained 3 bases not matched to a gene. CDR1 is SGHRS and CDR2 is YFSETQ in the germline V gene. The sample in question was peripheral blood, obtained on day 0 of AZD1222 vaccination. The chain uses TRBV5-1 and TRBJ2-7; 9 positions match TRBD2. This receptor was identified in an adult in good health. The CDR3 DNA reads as TGCGCCAGCAGCTTGGTGGTAGCGGGAGACGAGCAGTACTTC. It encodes CASSLVVAGDEQYF.